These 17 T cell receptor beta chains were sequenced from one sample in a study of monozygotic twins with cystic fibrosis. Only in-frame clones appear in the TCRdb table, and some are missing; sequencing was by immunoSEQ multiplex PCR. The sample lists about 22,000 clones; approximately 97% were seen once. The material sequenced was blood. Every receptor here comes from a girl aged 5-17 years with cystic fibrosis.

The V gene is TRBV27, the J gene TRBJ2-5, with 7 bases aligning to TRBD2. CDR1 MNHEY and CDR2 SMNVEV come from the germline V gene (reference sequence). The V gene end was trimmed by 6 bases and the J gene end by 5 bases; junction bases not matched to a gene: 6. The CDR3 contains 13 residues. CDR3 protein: CASRSGIEETQYF. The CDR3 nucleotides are TGTGCCAGCAGAAGCGGGATCGAGGAGACCCAGTACTTC.

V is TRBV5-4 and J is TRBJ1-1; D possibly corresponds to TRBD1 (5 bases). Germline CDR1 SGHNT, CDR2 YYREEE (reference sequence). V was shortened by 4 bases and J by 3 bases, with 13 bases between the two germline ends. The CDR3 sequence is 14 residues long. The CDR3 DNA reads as TGTGCCAGCAGCCCTGGAGGGGTGCACACTGAAGCTTTCTTT. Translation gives CASSPGGVHTEAFF.

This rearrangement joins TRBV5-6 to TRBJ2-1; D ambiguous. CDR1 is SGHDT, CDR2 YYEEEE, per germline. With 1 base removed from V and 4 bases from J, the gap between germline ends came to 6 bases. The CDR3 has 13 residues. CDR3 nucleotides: TGTGCCAGCAGCTTGCGTAATTACAATGAGCAGTTCTTC. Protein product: CASSLRNYNEQFF.

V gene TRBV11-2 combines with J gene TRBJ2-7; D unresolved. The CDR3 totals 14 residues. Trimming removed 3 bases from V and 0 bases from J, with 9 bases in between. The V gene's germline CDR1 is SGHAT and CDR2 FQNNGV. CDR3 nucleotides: TGTGCCAGCAGCTTCGGCTTCAGCTCCTACGAGCAGTACGTC. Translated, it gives CASSFGFSSYEQYV.

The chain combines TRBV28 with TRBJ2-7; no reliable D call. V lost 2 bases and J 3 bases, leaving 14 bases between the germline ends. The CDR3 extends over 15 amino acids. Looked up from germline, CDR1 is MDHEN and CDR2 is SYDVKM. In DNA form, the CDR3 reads TGTGCCAGCAGTTTAACCCCCGGAGTTCTCTACGAGCAGTACTTC. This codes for CASSLTPGVLYEQYF.

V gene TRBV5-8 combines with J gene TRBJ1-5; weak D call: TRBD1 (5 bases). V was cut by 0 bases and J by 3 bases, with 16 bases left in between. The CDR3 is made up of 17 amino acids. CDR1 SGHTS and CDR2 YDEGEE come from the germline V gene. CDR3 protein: CASSLGVASGHNQPQHF. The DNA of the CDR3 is TGTGCCAGCAGCTTGGGGGTTGCGTCAGGGCACAATCAGCCCCAGCATTTT. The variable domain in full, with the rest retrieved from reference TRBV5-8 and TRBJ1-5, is EAGVTQSPTHLIKTRGQQATLRCSPISGHTSVYWYQQALGLGLQFLLWYDEGEERNRGNFPPRFSGRQFPNYSSELNVNALELEDSALYLCASSLGVASGHNQPQHFGDGTRLSIL.

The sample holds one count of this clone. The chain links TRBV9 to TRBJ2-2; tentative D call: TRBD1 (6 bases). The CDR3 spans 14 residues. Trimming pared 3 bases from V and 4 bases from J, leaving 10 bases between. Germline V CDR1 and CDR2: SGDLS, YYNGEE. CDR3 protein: CASSGSGATGELFF. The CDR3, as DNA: TGTGCCAGCAGCGGCTCAGGGGCCACCGGGGAGCTGTTTTTT.

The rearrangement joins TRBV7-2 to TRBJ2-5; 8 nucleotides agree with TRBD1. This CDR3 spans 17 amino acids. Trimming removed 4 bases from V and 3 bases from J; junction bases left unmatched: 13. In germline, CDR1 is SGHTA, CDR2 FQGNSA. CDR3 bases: TGTGCCAGCAGCTCGACAGGGGCACAATACTCAAAAGAGACCCAGTACTTC. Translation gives CASSSTGAQYSKETQYF.

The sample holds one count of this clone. The CDR3 sequence: CASSSRGLAGGSNEQFF. CDR3 in DNA: TGTGCCAGCAGCTCCAGAGGACTAGCGGGAGGAAGTAATGAGCAGTTCTTC. The chain carries TRBV9 and TRBJ2-1; 14 bases are a match to TRBD2. Trimming removed 4 bases from V and 7 bases from J; junction bases left unmatched: 10. The CDR3 consists of 17 residues. CDR1 and CDR2 (germline): SGDLS, YYNGEE.

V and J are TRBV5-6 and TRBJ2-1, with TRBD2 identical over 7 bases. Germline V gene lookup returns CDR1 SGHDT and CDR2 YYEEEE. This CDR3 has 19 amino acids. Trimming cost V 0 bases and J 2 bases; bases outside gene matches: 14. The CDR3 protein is CASSLEGSSGAPPYNEQFF. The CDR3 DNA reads TGTGCCAGCAGCTTGGAAGGGTCTAGCGGAGCCCCCCCCTACAATGAGCAGTTCTTC.

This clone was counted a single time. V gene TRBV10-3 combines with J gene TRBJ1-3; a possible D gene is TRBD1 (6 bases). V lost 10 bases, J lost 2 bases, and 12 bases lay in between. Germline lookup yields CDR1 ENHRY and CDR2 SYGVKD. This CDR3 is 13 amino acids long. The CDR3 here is CATGGGAGNTIYF. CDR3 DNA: TGTGCCACGGGGGGGGGCGCTGGAAACACCATATATTTT.

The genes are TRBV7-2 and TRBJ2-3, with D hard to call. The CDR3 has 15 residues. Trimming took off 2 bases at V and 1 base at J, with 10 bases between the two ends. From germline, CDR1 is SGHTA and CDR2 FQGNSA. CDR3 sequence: CASSLPRSRTDTQYF. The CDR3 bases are TGTGCCAGCAGCTTACCTAGGTCCCGCACAGATACGCAGTATTTT.

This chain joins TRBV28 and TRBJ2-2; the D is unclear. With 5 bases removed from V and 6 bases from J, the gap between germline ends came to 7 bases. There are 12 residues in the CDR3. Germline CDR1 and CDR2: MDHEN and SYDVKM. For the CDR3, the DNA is TGTGCCAGCAGTCTAAGGGCCGGGGAGCTGTTTTTT. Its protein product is CASSLRAGELFF.

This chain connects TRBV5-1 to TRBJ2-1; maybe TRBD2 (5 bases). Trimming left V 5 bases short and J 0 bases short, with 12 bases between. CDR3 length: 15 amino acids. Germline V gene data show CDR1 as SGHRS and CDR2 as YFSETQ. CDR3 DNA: TGCGCCAGCAGACCAGCGGAGAGCTCCTACAATGAGCAGTTCTTC. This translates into CASRPAESSYNEQFF.

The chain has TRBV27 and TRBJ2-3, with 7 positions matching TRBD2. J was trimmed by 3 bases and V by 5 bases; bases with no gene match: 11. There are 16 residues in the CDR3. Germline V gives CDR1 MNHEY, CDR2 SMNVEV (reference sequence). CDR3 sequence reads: CASSPRTSRKTDTQYF. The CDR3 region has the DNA TGTGCCAGCAGTCCCCGGACTAGTAGAAAAACAGATACGCAGTATTTT.

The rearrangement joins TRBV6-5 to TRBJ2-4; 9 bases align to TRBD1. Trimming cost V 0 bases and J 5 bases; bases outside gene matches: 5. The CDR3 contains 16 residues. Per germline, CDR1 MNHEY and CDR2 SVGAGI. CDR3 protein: CASSYSRTGAENIQYF. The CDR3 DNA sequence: TGTGCCAGCAGTTACTCGCGGACAGGGGCCGAAAACATTCAGTACTTC.

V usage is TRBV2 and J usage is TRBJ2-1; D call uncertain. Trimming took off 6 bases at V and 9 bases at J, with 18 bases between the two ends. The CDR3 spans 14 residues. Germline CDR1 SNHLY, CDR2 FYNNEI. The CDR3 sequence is CASRKGFSLGEQFF. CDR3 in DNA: TGTGCCAGCAGGAAGGGATTTAGCTTGGGTGAGCAGTTCTTC. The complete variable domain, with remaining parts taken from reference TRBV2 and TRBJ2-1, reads EPEVTQTPSHQVTQMGQEVILRCVPISNHLYFYWYRQILGQKVEFLVSFYNNEISEKSEIFDDQFSVERPDGSNFTLKIRSTKLEDSAMYFCASRKGFSLGEQFFGPGTRLTVL.